The 27 T cell receptor beta chains listed next were all sequenced from one sample in a study of CD8+ T cells in alopecia areata. Extracted RNA was reverse transcribed, and the resulting cDNA served as sequencing template. Here immunoSEQ multiplex PCR was the method, and the copy in TCRdb shows in-frame clones only, minus some. Seen here are some 130,000 clones, about 46% observed once, and the top ten hold about 19%. Source: CD8+ T cells sorted from blood, taken at week 0. Receptor source: a human donor with alopecia areata.

The chain recombines TRBV29-1 with TRBJ2-7; D is uncertain. The CDR3 spans 10 residues. Trimming removed 1 base from V and 5 bases from J, with 3 bases in between. CDR1 is SQVTM, CDR2 ANQGSEA, per germline. CDR3 sequence reads: CSVEGDEQYF. CDR3 sequence (DNA): TGCAGCGTTGAAGGGGACGAGCAGTACTTC.

This clone has just a few counts. The rearrangement links TRBV4-1 to TRBJ2-1; 8 bases map to TRBD2. V lost 3 bases to trimming and J lost 4 bases; unmatched junction nucleotides: 8. The germline CDR1 and CDR2 sequences are MGHRA and YSYEKL. The CDR3 is 16 amino acids. CDR3 coding DNA: TGCGCCAGCAGCCAGCGACTAGCGCTCCATTACAATGAGCAGTTCTTC. Amino acids: CASSQRLALHYNEQFF.

The gene calls are TRBV30 and TRBJ1-1; D is undetermined. Germline assignment: CDR1 GTSNPN and CDR2 SVGIG (reference sequence). The CDR3 is 12 amino acids. V lost 4 bases, J lost 1 base, and 7 bases lay in between. This CDR3 is CAWKHTNTEAFF. CDR3 nucleotide sequence: TGTGCCTGGAAACACACGAACACTGAAGCTTTCTTT.

This clone is a singleton in its sample. This chain connects TRBV7-9 to TRBJ1-2; a possible D gene is TRBD1 (6 bases). The germline gives CDR1 SEHNR, CDR2 FQNEAQ (reference sequence). With 2 bases removed from V and 0 bases from J, the gap between germline ends came to 7 bases. The CDR3 length is 14 residues. CDR3 DNA: TGTGCCAGCAGCTTATGGGACACTAACTATGGCTACACCTTC. This translates into CASSLWDTNYGYTF.

J is TRBJ1-6 and V is TRBV25-1, with 8 bases fitting TRBD1. From germline, CDR1 is MGHDK and CDR2 SYGVNS. This CDR3 spans 14 amino acids. V lost 5 bases to trimming and J lost 9 bases; unmatched junction nucleotides: 6. CDR3 in DNA: TGTGCCAGCAGTATGCAGGGGGCAATTTCACCCCTCCACTTT. This translates into CASSMQGAISPLHF.

V usage is TRBV4-1 and J usage is TRBJ2-2, with D hard to call. The CDR3 totals 15 residues. Trimming removed 1 base at V and 1 base at J, with 7 bases between. Per germline, CDR1 MGHRA and CDR2 YSYEKL. The CDR3 DNA is TGCGCCAGCAGCCAAGGTTTTAAGAACACCGGGGAGCTGTTTTTT. It yields the protein CASSQGFKNTGELFF.

This chain joins TRBV29-1 and TRBJ1-2, with D maybe TRBD1 (6 bases). Germline values: CDR1 SQVTM, CDR2 ANQGSEA. V was clipped by 1 base and J by 4 bases, with 10 bases between them. This CDR3 has 13 residues. The chain's CDR3 is CSVEGQVGYGYTF. The CDR3 DNA sequence: TGCAGCGTTGAAGGACAGGTGGGCTATGGCTACACCTTC.

The chain recombines TRBV7-9 with TRBJ2-5, with a weak D call TRBD1 (5 bases). The CDR3 loop spans 14 amino acids. V lost 7 bases to trimming and J lost 7 bases, with 19 bases between them. Germline assignment: CDR1 SEHNR and CDR2 FQNEAQ (reference sequence). CDR3 DNA sequence: TGTGCCAGCACAGAACAGGAGCTTCCGTGGACCCAGTACTTC. Translating it yields CASTEQELPWTQYF.

This chain links TRBV15 with TRBJ2-3; weak D call: TRBD1 (6 bases). CDR3 length: 15 amino acids. CDR1 and CDR2 from the germline V gene are LNHNV and YYDKDF (reference sequence). Trimming cost V 9 bases and J 2 bases, with 18 bases left between them. CDR3 DNA sequence: TGTGCCACAAGCGGCACAACAGGGTTCACAGATACGCAGTATTTT. Translation gives CATSGTTGFTDTQYF.

The rearrangement links TRBV7-9 to TRBJ2-7; D not resolved. The CDR3 loop spans 15 amino acids. The V end was cut by 5 bases, the J end by 1 base, with 15 bases between. Germline lookup yields CDR1 SEHNR and CDR2 FQNEAQ (reference sequence). The CDR3 loop is CASSLGKGGSYEQYF. CDR3 nucleotides: TGTGCCAGCAGCCTAGGAAAGGGCGGATCCTACGAGCAGTACTTC. Using reference TRBV7-9 and TRBJ2-7 for the parts outside the CDR3, the full variable domain is DTGVSQNPRHKITKRGQNVTFRCDPISEHNRLYWYRQTLGQGPEFLTYFQNEAQLEKSRLLSDRFSAERPKGSFSTLEIQRTEQGDSAMYLCASSLGKGGSYEQYFGPGTRLTVT.

There are a few counts of this clone. Additional DNA sequences in this sample encode the identical CDR3. The CDR3 region has the DNA TGTGCCAGCAGTTTAGACAGGGGCTACGAGCAGTACTTC. This sequence encodes CASSLDRGYEQYF. The chain carries TRBV27 and TRBJ2-7, with 8 bases fitting TRBD1. The ends lost 2 bases at V and 3 bases at J; junction bases unmatched: 0. The CDR3 is made up of 13 amino acids. Germline values: CDR1 MNHEY, CDR2 SMNVEV (reference sequence).

The gene calls are TRBV4-3 and TRBJ2-1, with a possible D match to TRBD1 (5 bases). Germline V gene lookup returns CDR1 LGHNA and CDR2 YSLEER. The CDR3 covers 13 residues. V was clipped by 0 bases and J by 10 bases, with 10 bases between them. The CDR3 reads CASSQDRETEQFF. The CDR3 coding sequence is TGCGCCAGCAGCCAAGACAGGGAAACGGAGCAGTTCTTC.

CDR3 nucleotides: TGTGCCAGCAGCTTAGCGCTAGGGGGAAACTATGGCTACACCTTC. Encoded protein: CASSLALGGNYGYTF. This chain connects TRBV7-2 to TRBJ1-2; possibly TRBD1 for D (6 bases). Trimming stripped 0 bases from V and 2 bases from J, with 10 bases between. CDR3 length equals 15 residues. Germline CDR1 SGHTA, CDR2 FQGNSA. Together with reference TRBV7-2 and TRBJ1-2, the CDR3 gives the full variable domain: GAGVSQSPSNKVTEKGKDVELRCDPISGHTALYWYRQSLGQGLEFLIYFQGNSAPDKSGLPSDRFSAERTGGSVSTLTIQRTQQEDSAVYLCASSLALGGNYGYTFGSGTRLTVV.

The J gene is TRBJ2-7, the V gene TRBV30; 9 nucleotides agree with TRBD1. This CDR3 spans 14 amino acids. Germline CDR1 is GTSNPN and CDR2 is SVGIG (reference sequence). The ends lost 0 bases at V and 4 bases at J; junction bases unmatched: 4. DNA of the CDR3: TGTGCCTGGAGTGTCCTAGGACAGGGGTACGAGCAGTACTTC. Translating it yields CAWSVLGQGYEQYF.

Only a few counts were recorded for this clone. CDR3 nucleotides: TGTGCCAGCAGCTCGGCAGGAGATACGCAGTATTTT. It translates to CASSSAGDTQYF. V is TRBV13 and J is TRBJ2-3; D unclear. Trimming took 4 bases from V and 5 from J, leaving 7 bases between them. The CDR3 runs 12 residues. Germline loops: CDR1 PRHDT, CDR2 FYEKMQ (reference sequence).

The chain recombines TRBV19 with TRBJ2-5, with D unclear. V shed 3 bases and J shed 2 bases, with 7 bases lying between them. The CDR3 extends over 13 amino acids. CDR1 and CDR2 (germline): LNHDA, SQIVND (reference sequence). Here the CDR3 DNA reads TGTGCCAGTAGTATCAGCGTGCAAGAGACCCAGTACTTC. Amino acid sequence: CASSISVQETQYF.

This clone was found a few times. V and J are TRBV13 and TRBJ2-3; 14 bases map to TRBD2. Germline CDR1 reads PRHDT; CDR2 reads FYEKMQ (reference sequence). The trim removed 6 bases at V and 5 bases at J, leaving 1 base unmatched. This CDR3 has 14 amino acids. CDR3 in amino acids: CASRGLAGGDTQYF. As DNA, the CDR3 is TGTGCCAGCAGAGGACTAGCGGGGGGAGATACGCAGTATTTT.

The chain employs TRBV29-1 and TRBJ1-3; a possible D gene is TRBD1 (5 bases). Per germline, CDR1 SQVTM and CDR2 ANQGSEA. Trimming left V 3 bases short and J 3 bases short, with 12 bases between. The CDR3 sequence is 14 residues long. In DNA, the CDR3 is TGCAGCGTTGACCCGTCGGGGGGTGGAAACACCATATATTTT. This codes for CSVDPSGGGNTIYF.

This clone was seen only a few times. V is TRBV4-1 and J is TRBJ2-2; D is undetermined. The CDR3 spans 14 residues. V dropped 1 base and J dropped 2 bases, with 5 bases sitting between them. CDR1 MGHRA and CDR2 YSYEKL come from the germline V gene. CDR3 sequence: CASSQVGNTGELFF. CDR3 nucleotides: TGCGCCAGCAGCCAAGTGGGTAACACCGGGGAGCTGTTTTTT.

V is TRBV30 and J is TRBJ2-7; D gene unclear. Trimming took off 0 bases at V and 4 bases at J, with 10 bases between the two ends. The V gene's germline CDR1 is GTSNPN and CDR2 SVGIG (reference sequence). The CDR3 loop spans 13 amino acids. The CDR3 sequence: CAWSVRMGYEQYF. In nucleotides, the CDR3 is TGTGCCTGGAGTGTACGGATGGGATACGAGCAGTACTTC. Full variable domain (remainder filled in from reference TRBV30 and TRBJ2-7): SQTIHQWPATLVQPVGSPLSLECTVEGTSNPNLYWYRQAAGRGLQLLFYSVGIGQISSEVPQNLSASRPQDRQFILSSKKLLLSDSGFYLCAWSVRMGYEQYFGPGTRLTVT.

A few counts support this clone. The genes are TRBV30 and TRBJ2-3; 8 bases are shared with TRBD1. The CDR3 has 15 amino acids. CDR1 GTSNPN and CDR2 SVGIG come from the germline V gene (reference sequence). The ends lost 5 bases at V and 2 bases at J; junction bases unmatched: 9. CDR3 loop: CAWFKRTGNTDTQYF. CDR3 nucleotides: TGTGCCTGGTTTAAGAGGACAGGGAACACAGATACGCAGTATTTT.

This chain joins TRBV30 and TRBJ2-1; D ambiguous. Germline V gives CDR1 GTSNPN, CDR2 SVGIG (reference sequence). Trimming removed 2 bases at V and 3 bases at J, with 5 bases between. The CDR3 has 12 residues. CDR3 DNA sequence: TGTGCCTGGAGTTCTTTCTACAATGAGCAGTTCTTC. Translated, it gives CAWSSFYNEQFF.

The chain links TRBV15 to TRBJ1-5; no clear D. With 3 bases removed from V and 6 bases from J, the gap between germline ends came to 9 bases. The CDR3 consists of 13 residues. Germline CDR1 and CDR2: LNHNV and YYDKDF (reference sequence). The CDR3 here is CATSSWGRQPQHF. The CDR3 DNA is TGTGCCACCAGCAGTTGGGGTCGTCAGCCCCAGCATTTT.

The chain carries TRBV5-4 and TRBJ2-7; no clear D gene. Trimming removed 3 bases at V and 0 bases at J, with 7 bases between. The germline CDR1 and CDR2 sequences are SGHNT and YYREEE (reference sequence). The CDR3 has 13 residues. The CDR3 DNA reads as TGTGCCAGCAGCTATAGTAGCTCCTACGAGCAGTACTTC. Translated, it gives CASSYSSSYEQYF.

The chain uses TRBV5-1 and TRBJ1-1; D unclear. CDR3 length equals 16 residues. Germline-derived CDR1 and CDR2 are SGHRS and YFSETQ. Deletions cut 0 bases from V and 1 base from J, with 13 bases between. Here the CDR3 reads CASSLDLPLGNTEAFF. DNA for the CDR3: TGCGCCAGCAGCTTGGACCTCCCTCTCGGGAACACTGAAGCTTTCTTT. The entire variable domain, with the rest obtained from reference TRBV5-1 and TRBJ1-1, is as follows: KAGVTQTPRYLIKTRGQQVTLSCSPISGHRSVSWYQQTPGQGLQFLFEYFSETQRNKGNFPGRFSGRQFSNSRSEMNVSTLELGDSALYLCASSLDLPLGNTEAFFGQGTRLTVV.

This clone was observed a single time. The gene calls are TRBV30 and TRBJ2-7, with D unclear. This CDR3 spans 13 amino acids. V was trimmed by 6 bases and J by 3 bases, leaving 15 bases between them. CDR1 and CDR2 from the germline V gene are GTSNPN and SVGIG (reference sequence). CDR3 protein: CACLKGRDYEQYF. The DNA of the CDR3 is TGTGCCTGCCTGAAGGGAAGGGACTACGAGCAGTACTTC.

The rearrangement links TRBV6-5 to TRBJ2-3; no clear D. Germline-derived CDR1 and CDR2 are MNHEY and SVGAGI. This CDR3 region has 11 residues. V was cut by 2 bases and J by 12 bases, with 9 bases left in between. The CDR3 region is CASSYGGYQYF. The CDR3 nucleotides are TGTGCCAGCAGTTACGGCGGCTATCAGTATTTT.